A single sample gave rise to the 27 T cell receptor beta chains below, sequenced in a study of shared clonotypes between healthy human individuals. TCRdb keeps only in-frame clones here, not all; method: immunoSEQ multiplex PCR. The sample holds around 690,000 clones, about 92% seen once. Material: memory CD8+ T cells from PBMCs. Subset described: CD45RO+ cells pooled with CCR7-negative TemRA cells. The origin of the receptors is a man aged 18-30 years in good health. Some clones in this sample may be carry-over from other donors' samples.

DNA of the CDR3: TGTGCCAGCAGTTTCAGGGAGCGACCCGTCGAGCAGTACTTC. The encoded protein is CASSFRERPVEQYF. The rearrangement uses TRBV27 and TRBJ2-7; D assignment may be TRBD1 or TRBD2 (5 bases each). This CDR3 region has 14 residues. V was shortened by 3 bases and J by 6 bases, with 15 bases between the two germline ends. Germline assignment: CDR1 MNHEY and CDR2 SMNVEV (reference sequence).

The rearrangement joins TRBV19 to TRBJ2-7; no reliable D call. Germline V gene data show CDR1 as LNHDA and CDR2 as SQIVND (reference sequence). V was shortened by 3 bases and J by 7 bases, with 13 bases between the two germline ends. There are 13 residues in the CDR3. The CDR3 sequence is CASSIPPWGEQYF. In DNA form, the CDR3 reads TGTGCCAGTAGTATTCCCCCGTGGGGAGAGCAGTACTTC.

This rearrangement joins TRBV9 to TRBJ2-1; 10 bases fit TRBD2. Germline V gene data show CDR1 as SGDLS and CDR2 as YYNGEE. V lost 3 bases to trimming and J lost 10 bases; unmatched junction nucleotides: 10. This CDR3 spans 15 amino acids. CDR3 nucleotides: TGTGCCAGCAGCGAAGGAGCGGGAGGGTTGTCCGAGCAGTTCTTC. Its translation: CASSEGAGGLSEQFF.

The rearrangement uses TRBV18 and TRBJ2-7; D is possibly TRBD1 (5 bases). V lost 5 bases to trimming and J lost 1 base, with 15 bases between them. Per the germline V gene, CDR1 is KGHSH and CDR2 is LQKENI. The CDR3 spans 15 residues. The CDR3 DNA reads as TGTGCCAGCTCAGCTCCACAGGTTTTGTCCTACGAGCAGTACTTC. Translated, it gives CASSAPQVLSYEQYF.

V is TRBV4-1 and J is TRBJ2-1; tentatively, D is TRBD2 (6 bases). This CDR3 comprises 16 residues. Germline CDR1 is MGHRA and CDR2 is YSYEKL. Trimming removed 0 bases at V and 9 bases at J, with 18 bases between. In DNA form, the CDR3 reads TGCGCCAGCAGCCAAGATAGCGGCACGGGAGCCGTTGAGCAGTTCTTC. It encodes CASSQDSGTGAVEQFF.

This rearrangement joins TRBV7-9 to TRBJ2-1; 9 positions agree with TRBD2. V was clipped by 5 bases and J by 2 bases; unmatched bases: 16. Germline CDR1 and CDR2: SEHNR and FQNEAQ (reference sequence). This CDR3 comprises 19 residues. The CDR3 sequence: CASSPRTSAHFLTYNEQFF. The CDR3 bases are TGTGCCAGCAGCCCGCGGACTAGCGCTCATTTCCTCACCTACAATGAGCAGTTCTTC.

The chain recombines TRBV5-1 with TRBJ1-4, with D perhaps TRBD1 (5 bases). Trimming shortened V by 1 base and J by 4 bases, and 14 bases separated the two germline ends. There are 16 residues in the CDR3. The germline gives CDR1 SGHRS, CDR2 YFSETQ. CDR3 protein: CASSLNMRGGNEKLFF. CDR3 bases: TGCGCCAGCAGCTTGAACATGAGGGGAGGTAATGAAAAACTGTTTTTT.

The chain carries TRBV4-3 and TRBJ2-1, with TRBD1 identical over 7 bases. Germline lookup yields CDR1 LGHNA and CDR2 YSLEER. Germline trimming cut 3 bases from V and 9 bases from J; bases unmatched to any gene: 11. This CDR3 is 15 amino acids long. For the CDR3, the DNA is TGCGCCAGCAGCCAGGGGACAGAGGCTATGGGTGAGCAGTTCTTC. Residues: CASSQGTEAMGEQFF.

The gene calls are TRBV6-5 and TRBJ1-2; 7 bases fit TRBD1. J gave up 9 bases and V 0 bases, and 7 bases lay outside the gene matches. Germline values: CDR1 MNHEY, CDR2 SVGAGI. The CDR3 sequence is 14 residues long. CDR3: CASSYSRQGGSYTF. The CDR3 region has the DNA TGTGCCAGCAGTTACTCGCGACAGGGAGGAAGCTACACCTTC.

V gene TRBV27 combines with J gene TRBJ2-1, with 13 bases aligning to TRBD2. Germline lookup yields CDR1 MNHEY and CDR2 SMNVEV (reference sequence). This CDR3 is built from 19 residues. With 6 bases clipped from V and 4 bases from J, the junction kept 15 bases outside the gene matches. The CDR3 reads CASSSGLAGVPPPYNEQFF. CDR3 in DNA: TGTGCCAGCAGCTCCGGACTAGCGGGAGTTCCCCCCCCTTACAATGAGCAGTTCTTC.

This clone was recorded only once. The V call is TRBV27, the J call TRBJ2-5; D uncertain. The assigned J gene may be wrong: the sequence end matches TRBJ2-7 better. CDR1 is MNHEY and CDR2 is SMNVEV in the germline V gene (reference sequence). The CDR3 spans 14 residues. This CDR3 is CASSWTAGSYEQYF. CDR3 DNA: TGTGCCAGCAGTTGGACCGCCGGCTCCTACGAGCAGTACTTC.

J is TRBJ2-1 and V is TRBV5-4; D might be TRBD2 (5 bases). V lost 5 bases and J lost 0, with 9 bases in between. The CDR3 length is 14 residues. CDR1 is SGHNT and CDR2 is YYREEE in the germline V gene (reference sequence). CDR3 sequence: CASSREFSYNEQFF. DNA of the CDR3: TGTGCCAGCAGTAGGGAGTTCTCCTACAATGAGCAGTTCTTC.

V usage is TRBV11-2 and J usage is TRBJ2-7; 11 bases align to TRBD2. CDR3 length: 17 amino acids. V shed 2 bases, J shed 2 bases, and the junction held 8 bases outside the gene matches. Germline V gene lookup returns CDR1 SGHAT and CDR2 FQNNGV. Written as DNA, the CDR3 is TGTGCCAGCAGCTTAATTTCTAGCGGGGGGTCCACCTACGAGCAGTACTTC. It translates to CASSLISSGGSTYEQYF. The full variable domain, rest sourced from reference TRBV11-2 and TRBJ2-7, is EAGVAQSPRYKIIEKRQSVAFWCNPISGHATLYWYQQILGQGPKLLIQFQNNGVVDDSQLPKDRFSAERLKGVDSTLKIQPAKLEDSAVYLCASSLISSGGSTYEQYFGPGTRLTVT.

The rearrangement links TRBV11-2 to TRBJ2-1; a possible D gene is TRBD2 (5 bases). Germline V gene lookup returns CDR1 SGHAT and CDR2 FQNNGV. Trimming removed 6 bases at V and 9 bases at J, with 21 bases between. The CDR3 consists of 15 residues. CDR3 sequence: CASSLRGAELGEQFF. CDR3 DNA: TGTGCCAGCAGTTTAAGAGGAGCGGAGCTGGGTGAGCAGTTCTTC.

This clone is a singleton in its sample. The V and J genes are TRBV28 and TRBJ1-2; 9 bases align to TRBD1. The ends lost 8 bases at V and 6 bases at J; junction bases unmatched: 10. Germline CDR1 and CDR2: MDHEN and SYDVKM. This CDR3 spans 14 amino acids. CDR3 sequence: CASGGVDRGDGYTF. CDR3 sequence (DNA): TGTGCCAGCGGCGGGGTGGACAGGGGCGATGGCTACACCTTC.

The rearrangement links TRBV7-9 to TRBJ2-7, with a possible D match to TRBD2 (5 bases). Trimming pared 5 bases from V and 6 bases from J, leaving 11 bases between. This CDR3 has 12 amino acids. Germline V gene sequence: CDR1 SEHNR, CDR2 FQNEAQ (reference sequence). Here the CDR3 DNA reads TGTGCCAGCAGCCCCCGTCGGGGCGAGCAGTACTTC. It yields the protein CASSPRRGEQYF.

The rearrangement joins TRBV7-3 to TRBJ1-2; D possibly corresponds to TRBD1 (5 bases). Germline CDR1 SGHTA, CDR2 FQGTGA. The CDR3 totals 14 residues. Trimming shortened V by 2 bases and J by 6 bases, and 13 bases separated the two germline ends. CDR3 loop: CASSLVNRLNGYTF. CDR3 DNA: TGTGCCAGCAGCTTAGTTAACAGGTTGAATGGCTACACCTTC.

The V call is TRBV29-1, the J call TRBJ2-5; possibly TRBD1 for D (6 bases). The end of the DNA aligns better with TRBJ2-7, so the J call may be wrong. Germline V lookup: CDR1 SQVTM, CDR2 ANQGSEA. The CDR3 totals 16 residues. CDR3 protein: CSVEGNPRGRGREQYF. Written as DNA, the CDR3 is TGCAGCGTTGAAGGGAACCCCAGGGGAAGGGGACGCGAGCAGTACTTC.

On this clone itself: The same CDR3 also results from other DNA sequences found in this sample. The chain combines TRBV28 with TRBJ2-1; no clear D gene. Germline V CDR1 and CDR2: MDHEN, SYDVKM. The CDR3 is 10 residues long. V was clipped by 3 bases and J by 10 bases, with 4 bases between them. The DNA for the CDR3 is TGTGCCAGCAGTTTTGGCGAGCAGTTCTTC. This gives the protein CASSFGEQFF.

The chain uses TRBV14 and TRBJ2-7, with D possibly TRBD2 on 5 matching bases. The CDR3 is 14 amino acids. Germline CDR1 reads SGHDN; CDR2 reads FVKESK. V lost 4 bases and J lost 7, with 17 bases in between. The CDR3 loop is CASSLFSVPGEQYF. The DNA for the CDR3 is TGTGCCAGCAGCCTATTTAGCGTCCCGGGGGAGCAGTACTTC.

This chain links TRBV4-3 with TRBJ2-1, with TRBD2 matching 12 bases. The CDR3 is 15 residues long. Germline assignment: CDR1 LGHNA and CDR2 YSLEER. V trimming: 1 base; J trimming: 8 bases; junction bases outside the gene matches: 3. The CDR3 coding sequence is TGCGCCAGCAGCCAAGCTAGCGGGGGGGCGGATGAGCAGTTCTTC. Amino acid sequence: CASSQASGGADEQFF.

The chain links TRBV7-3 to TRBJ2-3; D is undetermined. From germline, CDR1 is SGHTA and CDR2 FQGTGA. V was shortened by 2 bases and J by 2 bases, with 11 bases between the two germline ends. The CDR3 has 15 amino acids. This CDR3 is CASSLGRSVTDTQYF. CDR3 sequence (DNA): TGTGCCAGCAGCTTAGGCCGAAGTGTCACAGATACGCAGTATTTT.

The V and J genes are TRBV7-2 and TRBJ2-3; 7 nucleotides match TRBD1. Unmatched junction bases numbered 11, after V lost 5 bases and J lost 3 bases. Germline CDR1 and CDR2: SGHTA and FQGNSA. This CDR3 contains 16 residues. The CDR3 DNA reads TGTGCCAGCAGCCGCCTCCGACAGGGTTGGACAGATACGCAGTATTTT. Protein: CASSRLRQGWTDTQYF.

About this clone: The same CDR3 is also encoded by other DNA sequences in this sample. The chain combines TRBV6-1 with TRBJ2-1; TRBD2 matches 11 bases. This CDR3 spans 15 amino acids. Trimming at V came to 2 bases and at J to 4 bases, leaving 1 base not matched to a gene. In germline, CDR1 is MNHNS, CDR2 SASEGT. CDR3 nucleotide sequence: TGTGCCAGCAGTGAACTAGCGGGGGGATACAATGAGCAGTTCTTC. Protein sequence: CASSELAGGYNEQFF.

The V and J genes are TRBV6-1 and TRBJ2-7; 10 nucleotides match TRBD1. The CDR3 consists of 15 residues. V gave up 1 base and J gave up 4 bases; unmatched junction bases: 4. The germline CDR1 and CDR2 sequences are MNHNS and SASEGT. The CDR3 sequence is CASSEETGGAYEQYF. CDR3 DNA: TGTGCCAGCAGTGAAGAGACAGGGGGCGCGTACGAGCAGTACTTC.

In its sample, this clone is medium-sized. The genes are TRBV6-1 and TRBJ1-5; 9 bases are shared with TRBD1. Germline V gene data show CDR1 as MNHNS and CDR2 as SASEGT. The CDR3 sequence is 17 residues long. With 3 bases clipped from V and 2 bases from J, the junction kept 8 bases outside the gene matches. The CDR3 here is CASSDGTGWYGNQPQHF. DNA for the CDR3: TGTGCCAGCAGTGACGGGACAGGGTGGTACGGCAATCAGCCCCAGCATTTT.

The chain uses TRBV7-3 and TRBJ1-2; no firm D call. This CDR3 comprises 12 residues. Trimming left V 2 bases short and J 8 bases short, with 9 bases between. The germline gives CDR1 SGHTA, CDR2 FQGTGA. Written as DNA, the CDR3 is TGTGCCAGCAGCTTAGCGCAGGAAGGCTACACCTTC. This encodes CASSLAQEGYTF.